This T cell receptor beta chain appears in the sequencing data of a study of blood T cell repertoires in COVID-19. About the study: T cells, B-cell-depleted T cells, or PBMCs supplied cDNA or gDNA.

In germline, CDR1 is LGHNA, CDR2 YSLEER. CDR3 size: 14 residues. V shed 0 bases and J shed 6 bases, with 12 bases lying between them. Per the authors' pipeline: The assay estimated nucleated cells by amplifying reference gene primers. The data were produced by immunoSEQ multiplex PCR, yet TCRdb's version contains in-frame clones alone and is incomplete. The V and J calls and the clone size are those of that table, but D and trimming were determined from the DNA. The repertoire includes a few hundred thousand clones, around 86% of them detected once, and around 5.1% sits in the top ten. The TCR was taken from a human donor in a cohort sampled during active COVID-19. J is TRBJ2-7 and V is TRBV4-3, with D unclear. The sample taken for sequencing was peripheral blood. As DNA, the CDR3 is TGCGCCAGCAGCCAAGACAGGTTTACCCGCGAGCAGTACTTC. It codes for CASSQDRFTREQYF.